Listed below are T cell receptor beta chains from one sample, sequenced in a study of shared clonotypes between healthy human individuals. Some clones are missing from TCRdb's copy, which holds only in-frame ones; the method was immunoSEQ multiplex PCR. This repertoire shows hundreds of thousands of clones, about two thirds found once; its top ten account for around 2%. Sequencing was done on a sample of memory CD4+ T cells sorted from blood. These receptor sequences come from a woman under 40 in good health. CDR3s leave out the opening cysteine and the closing phenylalanine or tryptophan. Fields, in order: V gene, clone size, J gene, CDR3 protein. Size tells how often a clone was seen (once, few, many) or the class of an expanded clone, and some rows leave it out.

TRBV15,NA,TRBJ2-5,ATSIGGFQETQY
TRBV29-1,many,TRBJ2-3,SVVYRDSNFADTQY
TRBV19,NA,TRBJ2-2,APWTTNTGELF
TRBV2,NA,TRBJ2-4,ASQTGETKNIQY
TRBV27,NA,TRBJ2-6,ASSLFPHSSGANVLT
TRBV2,once,TRBJ1-5,ASSDVPQPQH
TRBV2,NA,TRBJ2-1,ASTAGLSSYNEQF
TRBV5-1,few,TRBJ1-3,ASSLGTDGNTIY
TRBV7-8,NA,TRBJ2-1,ASSVATYNEQF
TRBV7-2,many,TRBJ1-1,ASSLVAGNTEAF
TRBV29-1,NA,TRBJ2-2,SVDGQATGELF
TRBV30,NA,TRBJ1-4,AWSAATNEKLF
TRBV7-2,NA,TRBJ2-3,ASSSYTDTQY
TRBV9,NA,TRBJ2-1,ASSVGPGGQGAGGEQF
TRBV19,NA,TRBJ2-1,ASSMGLRDNEQF
TRBV6-1,many,TRBJ1-5,ASSESEGGQPQH